This entry describes one T cell receptor (beta chain). Its specificity is unknown. The junction departs from the called germline gene at one end, perhaps through a read error. Assay used: immunoSEQ multiplex PCR; TCRdb lists only in-frame clones, some missing. The table shows about 14,000 clones, with approximately 60% occurring only once. The record originates from a study of cytotoxic CD8 clonotypes in ibrutinib-treated CLL. The CDR3 has 14 amino acids. Germline V gives CDR1 MGHRA, CDR2 YSYEKL. Points from the study as a whole: There were few public clonotypes, and on treatment they contracted or stayed stable.

The chain couples TRBV4-1 to TRBJ1-1; 7 bases line up with TRBD1. The clonotype was recovered from a human donor with chronic lymphocytic leukemia. This specimen consisted of PBMCs, obtained before ibrutinib treatment. CDR3 amino acids: CASTQIQGTSEAFF. In DNA, the CDR3 is TGCGCCAGCACCCAAATACAGGGGACTTCTGAAGCTTTCTTT.